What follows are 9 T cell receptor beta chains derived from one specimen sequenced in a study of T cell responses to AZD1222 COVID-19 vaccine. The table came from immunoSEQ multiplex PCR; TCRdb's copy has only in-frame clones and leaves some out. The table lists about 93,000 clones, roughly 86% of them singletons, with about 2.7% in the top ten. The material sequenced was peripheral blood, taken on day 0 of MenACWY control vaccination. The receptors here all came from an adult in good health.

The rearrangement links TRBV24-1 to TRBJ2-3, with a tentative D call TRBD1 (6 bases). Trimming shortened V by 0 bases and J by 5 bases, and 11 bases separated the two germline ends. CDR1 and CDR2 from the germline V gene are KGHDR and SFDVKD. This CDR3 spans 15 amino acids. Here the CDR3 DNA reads TGTGCCACCAGTGATTTGGGTCAGGGGATAGATACGCAGTATTTT. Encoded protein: CATSDLGQGIDTQYF.

CDR3 sequence reads: CASSTNGQNRGNQPQHF. CDR3 bases: TGTGCCAGTAGTACCAATGGACAGAATCGGGGCAATCAGCCCCAGCATTTT. The chain recombines TRBV19 with TRBJ1-5; possible D gene TRBD1, 6 bases. V dropped 4 bases and J dropped 2 bases, with 18 bases sitting between them. This CDR3 has 17 amino acids. Germline loops: CDR1 LNHDA, CDR2 SQIVND (reference sequence).

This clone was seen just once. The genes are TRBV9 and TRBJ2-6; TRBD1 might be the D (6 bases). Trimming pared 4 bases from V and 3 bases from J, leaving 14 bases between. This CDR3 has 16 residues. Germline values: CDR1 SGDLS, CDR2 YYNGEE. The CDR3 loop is CASSLSRGLGANVLTF. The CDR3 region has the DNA TGTGCCAGCAGCCTCTCCAGGGGTCTTGGGGCCAACGTCCTGACTTTC.

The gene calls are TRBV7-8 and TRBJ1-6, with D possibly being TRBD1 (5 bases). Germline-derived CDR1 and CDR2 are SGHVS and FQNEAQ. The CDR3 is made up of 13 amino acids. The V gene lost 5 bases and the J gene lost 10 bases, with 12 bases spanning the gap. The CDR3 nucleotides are TGTGCCAGCAGCCGAAGGGGCAGATCACCCCTCCACTTT. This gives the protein CASSRRGRSPLHF.

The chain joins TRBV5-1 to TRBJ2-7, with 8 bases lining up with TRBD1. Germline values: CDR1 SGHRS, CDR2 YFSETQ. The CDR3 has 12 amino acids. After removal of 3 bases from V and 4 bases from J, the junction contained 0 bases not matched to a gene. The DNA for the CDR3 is TGCGCCAGCAGCTGGACAGGGTACGAGCAGTACTTC. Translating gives CASSWTGYEQYF.

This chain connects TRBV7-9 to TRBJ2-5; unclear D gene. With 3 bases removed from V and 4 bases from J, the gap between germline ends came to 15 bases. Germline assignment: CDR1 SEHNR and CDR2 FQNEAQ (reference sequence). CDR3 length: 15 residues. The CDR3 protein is CASSFGSSQGETQYF. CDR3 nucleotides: TGTGCCAGCAGCTTCGGCTCGTCGCAAGGAGAGACCCAGTACTTC.

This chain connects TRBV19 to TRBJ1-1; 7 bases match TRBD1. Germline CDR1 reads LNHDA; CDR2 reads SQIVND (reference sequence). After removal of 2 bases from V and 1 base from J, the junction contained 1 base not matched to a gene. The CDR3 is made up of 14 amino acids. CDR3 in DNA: TGTGCCAGTAGTATAAGGGGGCGGAACACTGAAGCTTTCTTT. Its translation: CASSIRGRNTEAFF.

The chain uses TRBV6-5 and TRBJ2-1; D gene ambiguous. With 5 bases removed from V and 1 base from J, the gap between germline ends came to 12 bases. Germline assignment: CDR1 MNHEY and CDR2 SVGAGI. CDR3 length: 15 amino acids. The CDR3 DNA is TGTGCCAGCAGTAACAGAGCCTCGTCCTACAATGAGCAGTTCTTC. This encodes CASSNRASSYNEQFF.

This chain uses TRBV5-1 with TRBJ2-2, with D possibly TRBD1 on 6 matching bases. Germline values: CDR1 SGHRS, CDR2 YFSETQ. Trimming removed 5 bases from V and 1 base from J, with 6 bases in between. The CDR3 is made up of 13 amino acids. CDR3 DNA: TGCGCCAGCAGACAGGGGAACACCGGGGAGCTGTTTTTT. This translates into CASRQGNTGELFF.